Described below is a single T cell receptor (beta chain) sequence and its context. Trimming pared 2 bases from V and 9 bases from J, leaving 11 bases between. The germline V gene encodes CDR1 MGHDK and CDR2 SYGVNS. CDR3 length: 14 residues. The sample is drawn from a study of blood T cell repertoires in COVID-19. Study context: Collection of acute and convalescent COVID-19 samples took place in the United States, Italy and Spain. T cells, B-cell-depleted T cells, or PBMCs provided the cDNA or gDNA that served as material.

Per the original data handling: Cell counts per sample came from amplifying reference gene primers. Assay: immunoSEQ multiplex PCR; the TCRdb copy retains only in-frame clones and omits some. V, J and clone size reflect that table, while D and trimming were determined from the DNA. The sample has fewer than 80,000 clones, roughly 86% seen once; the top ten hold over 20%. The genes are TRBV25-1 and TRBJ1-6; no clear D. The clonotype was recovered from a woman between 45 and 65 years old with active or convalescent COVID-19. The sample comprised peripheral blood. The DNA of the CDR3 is TGTGCCAGCAGTGAAACCCGGGAGCGTTCACCCCTCCACTTT. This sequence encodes CASSETRERSPLHF.